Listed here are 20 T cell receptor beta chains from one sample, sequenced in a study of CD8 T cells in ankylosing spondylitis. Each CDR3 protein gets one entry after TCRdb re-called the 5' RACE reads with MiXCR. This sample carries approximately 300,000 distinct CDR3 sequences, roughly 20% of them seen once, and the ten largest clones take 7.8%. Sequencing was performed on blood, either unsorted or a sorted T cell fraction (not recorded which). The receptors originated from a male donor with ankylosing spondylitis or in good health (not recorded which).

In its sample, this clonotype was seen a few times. CDR3 in DNA: TGTGCCAGCAGTTTATGGGGGAGCGATGAAAAACTGTTTTTT. It translates to CASSLWGSDEKLFF. The V call is TRBV28, the J call TRBJ1-4; D is uncertain. V lost 0 bases and J 6 bases, leaving 8 bases between the germline ends. In germline, CDR1 is MDHEN, CDR2 SYDVKM. There are 14 residues in the CDR3.

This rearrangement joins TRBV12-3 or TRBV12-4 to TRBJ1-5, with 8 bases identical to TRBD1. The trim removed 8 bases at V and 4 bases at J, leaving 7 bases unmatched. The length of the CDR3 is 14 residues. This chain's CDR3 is CASRDRRSNQPQHF. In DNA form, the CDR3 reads TGTGCCAGCCGGGACAGGCGCTCAAATCAGCCCCAGCATTTT.

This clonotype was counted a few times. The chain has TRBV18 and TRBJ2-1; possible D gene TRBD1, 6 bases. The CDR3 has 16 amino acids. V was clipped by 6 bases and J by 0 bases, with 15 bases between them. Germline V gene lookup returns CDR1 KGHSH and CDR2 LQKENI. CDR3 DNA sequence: TGTGCCAGCTCTCGGAAGACAGGCCCCTCCTACAATGAGCAGTTCTTC. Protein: CASSRKTGPSYNEQFF.

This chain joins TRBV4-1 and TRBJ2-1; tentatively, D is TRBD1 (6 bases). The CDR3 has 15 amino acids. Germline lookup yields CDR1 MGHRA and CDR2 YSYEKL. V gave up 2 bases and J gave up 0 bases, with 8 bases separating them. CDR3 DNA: TGCGCCAGCAGCCAAACACAGGGCTCCTACAATGAGCAGTTCTTC. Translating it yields CASSQTQGSYNEQFF.

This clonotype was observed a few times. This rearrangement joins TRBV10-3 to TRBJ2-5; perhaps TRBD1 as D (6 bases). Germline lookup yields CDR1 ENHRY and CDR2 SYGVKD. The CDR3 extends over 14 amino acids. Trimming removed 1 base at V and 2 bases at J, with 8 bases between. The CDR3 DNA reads TGTGCCATCAGTGAGTGGGGACAACAAGAGACCCAGTACTTC. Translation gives CAISEWGQQETQYF.

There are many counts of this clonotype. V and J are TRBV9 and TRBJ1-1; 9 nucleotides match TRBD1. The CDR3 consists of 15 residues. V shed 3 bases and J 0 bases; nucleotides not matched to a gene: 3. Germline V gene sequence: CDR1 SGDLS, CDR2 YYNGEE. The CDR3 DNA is TGTGCCAGCAGCGCGAGGACAGGGGTGAACACTGAAGCTTTCTTT. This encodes CASSARTGVNTEAFF.

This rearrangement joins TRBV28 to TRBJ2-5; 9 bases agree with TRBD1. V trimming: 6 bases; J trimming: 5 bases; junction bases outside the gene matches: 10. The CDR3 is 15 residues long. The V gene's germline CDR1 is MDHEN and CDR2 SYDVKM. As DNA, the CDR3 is TGTGCCAGCAGCCCGGGACAGGGCCCTTTTGAGACCCAGTACTTC. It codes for CASSPGQGPFETQYF.

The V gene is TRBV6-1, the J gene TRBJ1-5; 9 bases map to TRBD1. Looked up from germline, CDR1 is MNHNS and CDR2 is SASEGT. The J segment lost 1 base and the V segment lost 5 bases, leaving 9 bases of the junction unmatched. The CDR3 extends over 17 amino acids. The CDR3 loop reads CASSTTGGPISNQPQHF. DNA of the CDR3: TGTGCCAGCAGTACGACAGGGGGACCTATAAGCAATCAGCCCCAGCATTTT.

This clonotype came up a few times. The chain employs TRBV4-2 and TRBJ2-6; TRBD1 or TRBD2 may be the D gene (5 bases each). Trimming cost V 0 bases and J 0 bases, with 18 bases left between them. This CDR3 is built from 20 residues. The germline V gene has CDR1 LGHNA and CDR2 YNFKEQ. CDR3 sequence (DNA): TGTGCCAGCAGCCAAGATGGCCCGGGGACGACCAGCTCTGGGGCCAACGTCCTGACTTTC. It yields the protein CASSQDGPGTTSSGANVLTF.

CDR3 in amino acids: CASSYSAPTNEQFF. DNA of the CDR3: TGTGCCAGCAGTTACTCCGCACCCACGAATGAGCAGTTCTTC. The chain joins TRBV6-5 to TRBJ2-1; D call uncertain. This CDR3 spans 14 amino acids. V gave up 0 bases and J gave up 7 bases, with 10 bases separating them. From germline, CDR1 is MNHEY and CDR2 SVGAGI.

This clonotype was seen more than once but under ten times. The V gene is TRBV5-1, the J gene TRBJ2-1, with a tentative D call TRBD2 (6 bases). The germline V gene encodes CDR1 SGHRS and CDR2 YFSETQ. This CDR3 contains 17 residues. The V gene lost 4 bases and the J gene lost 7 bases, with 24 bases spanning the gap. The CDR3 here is CASSLQPSGSGENEQFF. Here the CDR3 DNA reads TGCGCCAGCAGCCTACAGCCATCCGGGAGCGGTGAGAATGAGCAGTTCTTC.

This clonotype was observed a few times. CDR3 protein: CASSFSDRENTEAFF. The CDR3, as DNA: TGCGCCAGCAGCTTCTCGGACAGGGAGAACACTGAAGCTTTCTTT. This chain joins TRBV5-1 and TRBJ1-1; TRBD1 matches 8 bases. V was pared by 2 bases and J by 1 base, with 4 bases of the junction left unmatched. Germline CDR1 is SGHRS and CDR2 is YFSETQ. CDR3 length: 15 residues. The whole variable domain, filled in from reference TRBV5-1 and TRBJ1-1, reads KAGVTQTPRYLIKTRGQQVTLSCSPISGHRSVSWYQQTPGQGLQFLFEYFSETQRNKGNFPGRFSGRQFSNSRSEMNVSTLELGDSALYLCASSFSDRENTEAFFGQGTRLTVV.

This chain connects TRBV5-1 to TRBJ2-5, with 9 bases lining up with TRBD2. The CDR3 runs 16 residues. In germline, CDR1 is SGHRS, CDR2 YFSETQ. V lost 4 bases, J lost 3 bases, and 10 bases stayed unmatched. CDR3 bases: TGCGCCAGCAGCCGGGCGCGTAGCGGGGGAAAAGAGACCCAGTACTTC. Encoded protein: CASSRARSGGKETQYF.

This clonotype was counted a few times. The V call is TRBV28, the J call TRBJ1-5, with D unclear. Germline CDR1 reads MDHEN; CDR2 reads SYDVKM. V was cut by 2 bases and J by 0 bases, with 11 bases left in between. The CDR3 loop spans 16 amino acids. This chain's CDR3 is CASSLKAGLSNQPQHF. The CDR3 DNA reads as TGTGCCAGCAGTTTAAAGGCAGGCCTTAGCAATCAGCCCCAGCATTTT.

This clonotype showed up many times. The DNA for the CDR3 is TGTGCCAGCATACTACAGGGGGCTGGGACCCAGTACTTC. This translates into CASILQGAGTQYF. The J gene is TRBJ2-5, the V gene TRBV12-3 or TRBV12-4; 9 bases map to TRBD1. J was trimmed by 7 bases and V by 7 bases; bases with no gene match: 7. The CDR3 totals 13 residues.

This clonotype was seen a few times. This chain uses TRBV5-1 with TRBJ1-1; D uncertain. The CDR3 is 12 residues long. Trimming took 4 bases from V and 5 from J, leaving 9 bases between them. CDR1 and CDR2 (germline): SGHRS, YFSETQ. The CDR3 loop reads CASSETRTEAFF. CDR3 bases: TGCGCCAGCAGCGAGACACGTACTGAAGCTTTCTTT.

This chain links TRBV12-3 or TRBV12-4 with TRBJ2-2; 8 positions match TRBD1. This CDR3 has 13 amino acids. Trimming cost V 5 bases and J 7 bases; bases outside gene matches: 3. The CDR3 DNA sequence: TGTGCCAGCAGTCCGACAGGGGACGGGGAGCTGTTTTTT. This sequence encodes CASSPTGDGELFF.

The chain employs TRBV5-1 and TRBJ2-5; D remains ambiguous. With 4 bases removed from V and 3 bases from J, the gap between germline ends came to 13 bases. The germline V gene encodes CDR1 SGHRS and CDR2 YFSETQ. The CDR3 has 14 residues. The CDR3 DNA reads TGCGCCAGCAGCCCGATACAGCTTGAAGAGACCCAGTACTTC. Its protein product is CASSPIQLEETQYF.

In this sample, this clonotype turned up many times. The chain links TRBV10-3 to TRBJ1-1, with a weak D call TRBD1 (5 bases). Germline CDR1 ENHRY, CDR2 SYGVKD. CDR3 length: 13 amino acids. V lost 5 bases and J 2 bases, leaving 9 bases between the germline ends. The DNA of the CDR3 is TGTGCCATCAGTCCCGGGACTAACACTGAAGCTTTCTTT. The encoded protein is CAISPGTNTEAFF.

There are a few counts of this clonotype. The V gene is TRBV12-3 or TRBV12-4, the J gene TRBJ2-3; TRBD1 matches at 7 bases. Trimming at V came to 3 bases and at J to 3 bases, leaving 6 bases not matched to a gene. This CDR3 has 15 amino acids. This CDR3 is CASSFRRQGTDTQYF. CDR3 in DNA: TGTGCCAGCAGTTTTAGGAGACAGGGAACAGATACGCAGTATTTT.